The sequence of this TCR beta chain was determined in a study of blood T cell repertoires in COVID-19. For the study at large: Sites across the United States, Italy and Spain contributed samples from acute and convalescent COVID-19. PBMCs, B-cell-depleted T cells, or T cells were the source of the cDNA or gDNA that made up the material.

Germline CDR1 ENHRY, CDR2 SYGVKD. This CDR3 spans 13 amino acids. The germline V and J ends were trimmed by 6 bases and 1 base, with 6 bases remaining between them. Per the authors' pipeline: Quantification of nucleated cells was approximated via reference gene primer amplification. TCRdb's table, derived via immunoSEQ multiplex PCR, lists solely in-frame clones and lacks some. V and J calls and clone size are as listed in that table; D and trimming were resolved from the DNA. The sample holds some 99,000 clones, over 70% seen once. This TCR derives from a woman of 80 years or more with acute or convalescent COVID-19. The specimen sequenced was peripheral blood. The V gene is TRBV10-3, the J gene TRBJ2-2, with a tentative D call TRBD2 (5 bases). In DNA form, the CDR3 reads TGTGCCATCAGCGCGGGGAACACCGGGGAGCTGTTTTTT. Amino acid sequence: CAISAGNTGELFF.